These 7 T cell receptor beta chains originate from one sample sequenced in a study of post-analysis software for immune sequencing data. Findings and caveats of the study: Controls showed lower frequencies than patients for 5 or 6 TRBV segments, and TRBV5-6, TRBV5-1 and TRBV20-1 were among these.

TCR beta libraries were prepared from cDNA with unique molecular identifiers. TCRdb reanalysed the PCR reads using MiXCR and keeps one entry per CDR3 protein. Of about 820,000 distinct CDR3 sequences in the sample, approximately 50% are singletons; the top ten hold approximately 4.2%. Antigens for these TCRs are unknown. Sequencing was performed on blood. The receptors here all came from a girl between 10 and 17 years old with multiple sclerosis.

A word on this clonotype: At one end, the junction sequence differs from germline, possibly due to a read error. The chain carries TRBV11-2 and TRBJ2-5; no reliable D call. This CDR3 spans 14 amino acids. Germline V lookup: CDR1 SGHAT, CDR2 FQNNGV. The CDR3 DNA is TGTGCCTGCAGCCCTGGGCCCAACCAAGAGACCCAGTACTTC. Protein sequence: CACSPGPNQETQYF.

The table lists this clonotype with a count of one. The CDR3 DNA is TGTGCCATCAGGGGGACTTCCCGGAATGAGCAGTACTTC. This gives the protein CAIRGTSRNEQYF. V is TRBV10-3 and J is TRBJ2-7, with a weak D call TRBD2 (6 bases). This CDR3 has 13 amino acids. From germline, CDR1 is ENHRY and CDR2 SYGVKD. The V end lost 6 bases, the J end lost 7 bases, and 16 bases lay between the germline ends.

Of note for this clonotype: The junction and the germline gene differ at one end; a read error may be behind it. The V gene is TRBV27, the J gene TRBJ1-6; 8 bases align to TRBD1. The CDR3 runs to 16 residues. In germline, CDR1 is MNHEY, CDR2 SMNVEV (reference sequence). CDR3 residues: CASSLSPGGDDSPLHF. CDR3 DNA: TGTGCCAGCAGTCTATCCCCAGGGGGCGATGATTCACCCCTCCACTTT.

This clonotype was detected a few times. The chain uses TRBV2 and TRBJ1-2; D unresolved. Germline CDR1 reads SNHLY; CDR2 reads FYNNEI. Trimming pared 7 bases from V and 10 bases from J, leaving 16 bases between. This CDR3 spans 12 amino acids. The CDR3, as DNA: TGTGCCAGCACCTTAGCTAGCGAATTCTACACCTTC. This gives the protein CASTLASEFYTF.

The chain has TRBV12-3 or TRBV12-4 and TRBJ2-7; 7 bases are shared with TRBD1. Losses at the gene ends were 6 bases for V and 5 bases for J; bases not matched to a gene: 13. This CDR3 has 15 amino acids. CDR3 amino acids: CASRRGQYLENEQYF. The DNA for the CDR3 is TGTGCCAGCAGACGGGGACAGTATTTAGAGAACGAGCAGTACTTC.

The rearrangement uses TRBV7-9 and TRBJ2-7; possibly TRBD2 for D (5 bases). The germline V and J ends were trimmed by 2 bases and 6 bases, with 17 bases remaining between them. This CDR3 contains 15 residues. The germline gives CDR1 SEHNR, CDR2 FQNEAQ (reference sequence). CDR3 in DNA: TGTGCCAGCAGCTTACAGGACTTGGGAGTGAGCGAGCAGTACTTC. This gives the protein CASSLQDLGVSEQYF.

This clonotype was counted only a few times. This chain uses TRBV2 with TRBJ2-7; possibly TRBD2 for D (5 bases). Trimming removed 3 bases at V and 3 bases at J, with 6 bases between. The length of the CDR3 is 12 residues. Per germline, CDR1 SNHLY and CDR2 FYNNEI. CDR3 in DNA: TGTGCCAGCAGTGAGAGGGACTACGAGCAGTACTTC. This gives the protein CASSERDYEQYF.